The 20 T cell receptor beta chains below come from one sample, sequenced in a study of blood T cell repertoires in COVID-19. Clones were sequenced by immunoSEQ multiplex PCR, and TCRdb holds only the in-frame ones, with some missing. Of 85,000 to 130,000 clones detected, about 86% appear once; the ten largest clones hold 2.5% to 4%. Sequencing input: peripheral blood. All receptors come from an elderly woman with active or convalescent COVID-19.

The chain joins TRBV2 to TRBJ2-2, with D tentatively TRBD1 (6 bases). Germline CDR1 and CDR2: SNHLY and FYNNEI. The CDR3 is made up of 13 amino acids. Trimming left V 5 bases short and J 8 bases short, with 12 bases between. The chain's CDR3 is CASSQQGPGELFF. In DNA form, the CDR3 reads TGTGCCAGCAGTCAACAGGGACCGGGGGAGCTGTTTTTT.

The gene calls are TRBV21-1 and TRBJ2-5; the DNA was not compared with TRBD2, the D call given in the table. TRBV21-1 is a recognized pseudogene. This CDR3 region has 15 residues. This CDR3 reads CASSKVITVQETQYF. The CDR3 nucleotides read TGTGCCAGCAGCAAAGTTATCACGGTACAAGAGACCCAGTACTTC.

In this sample, this clone turned up once. The rearrangement links TRBV7-3 to TRBJ2-7; 8 nucleotides line up with TRBD2. Germline CDR1 is SGHTA and CDR2 is FQGTGA. The CDR3 has 14 residues. The J segment lost 6 bases and the V segment lost 4 bases, leaving 8 bases of the junction unmatched. The CDR3 DNA follows: TGTGCCAGCAGCTCTCTGGGACTAGGGAGCGAGCAGTACTTC. Its translation is CASSSLGLGSEQYF.

The chain uses TRBV4-2 and TRBJ2-7; TRBD1 matches 7 bases. The V segment lost 1 base and the J segment 2 bases; nucleotides outside the gene matches: 5. The CDR3 covers 15 residues. Germline V gives CDR1 LGHNA, CDR2 YNFKEQ. The DNA of the CDR3 is TGTGCCAGCAGCCAAGTCTCTACAGGGGCCTACGAGCAGTACTTC. Translating gives CASSQVSTGAYEQYF.

The chain recombines TRBV19 with TRBJ1-1, with TRBD1 identical over 7 bases. Germline CDR1 and CDR2: LNHDA and SQIVND (reference sequence). The ends lost 6 bases at V and 0 bases at J; junction bases unmatched: 4. The CDR3 totals 14 residues. CDR3 amino acids: CASRGTALNTEAFF. The CDR3 bases are TGTGCCAGTAGGGGGACAGCCTTGAACACTGAAGCTTTCTTT.

This rearrangement joins TRBV6-5 to TRBJ1-2; 8 bases map to TRBD1. Per germline, CDR1 MNHEY and CDR2 SVGAGI. The CDR3 has 13 residues. Losses at the gene ends were 8 bases for V and 8 bases for J; bases not matched to a gene: 10. The CDR3 coding sequence is TGTGCCAGCTCGTGGCAGGGGGCTCGCGGCTACACCTTC. Protein: CASSWQGARGYTF.

This rearrangement joins TRBV10-3 to TRBJ1-6; 8 bases are a match to TRBD1. Germline values: CDR1 ENHRY, CDR2 SYGVKD. V lost 2 bases and J lost 10; bases outside the gene matches: 7. The CDR3 sequence is 15 residues long. CDR3 sequence (DNA): TGTGCCATCAGTGAGGCTACAGGGGGTCAGTCACCCCTCCACTTT. Protein sequence: CAISEATGGQSPLHF.

This chain joins TRBV19 and TRBJ1-5; 8 nucleotides agree with TRBD1. V lost 5 bases to trimming and J lost 9 bases; unmatched junction nucleotides: 12. The CDR3 has 15 amino acids. CDR1 LNHDA and CDR2 SQIVND come from the germline V gene (reference sequence). The CDR3 region has the DNA TGTGCCAGTAGTGTGGGACAGGTGATAACCGGGCCCCAGCATTTT. Translation gives CASSVGQVITGPQHF.

The chain has TRBV29-1 and TRBJ2-1; 8 bases are a match to TRBD1. The ends lost 7 bases at V and 7 bases at J; junction bases unmatched: 12. The CDR3 covers 14 residues. CDR1 and CDR2 from the germline V gene are SQVTM and ANQGSEA. For the CDR3, the DNA is TGCAGCGCTGAGACAGGGGCATCAGGGAATGAGCAGTTCTTC. Translated: CSAETGASGNEQFF.

V gene TRBV19 combines with J gene TRBJ1-2; TRBD1 matches 8 bases. The V segment lost 7 bases and the J segment 8 bases; nucleotides outside the gene matches: 6. CDR1 and CDR2 (germline): LNHDA, SQIVND (reference sequence). CDR3 length equals 12 residues. The CDR3 loop reads CASNDGDRGYTF. The CDR3, as DNA: TGTGCCAGTAACGATGGGGACAGGGGCTACACCTTC.

The chain combines TRBV5-1 with TRBJ1-1, with D unclear. Trimming shortened V by 2 bases and J by 7 bases, and 12 bases separated the two germline ends. The CDR3 spans 13 residues. Germline loops: CDR1 SGHRS, CDR2 YFSETQ. CDR3 DNA: TGCGCCAGCAGCTTTGGGCCAGGTGGTGAAGCTTTCTTT. This codes for CASSFGPGGEAFF.

The chain employs TRBV6-5 and TRBJ1-2; no reliable D call. This CDR3 region has 13 residues. CDR1 is MNHEY and CDR2 is SVGAGI in the germline V gene. The germline V and J ends were trimmed by 5 bases and 2 bases, with 9 bases remaining between them. CDR3 loop: CASSLDGNYGYTF. The CDR3 DNA follows: TGTGCCAGCAGTCTAGACGGGAACTATGGCTACACCTTC.

The CDR3 coding sequence is TGTGCCAGCACCGGGGCGGGGGAAGGGAGTGGCTACACCTTC. It encodes CASTGAGEGSGYTF. The chain employs TRBV3-1 (or the pseudogene TRBV3-2) and TRBJ1-2; D possibly corresponds to TRBD1 (5 bases). The CDR3 totals 14 residues. The ends were cut back, 7 bases at V and 7 bases at J, with 19 bases in the middle. Germline V gene lookup returns CDR1 LGHDT and CDR2 YNNKEL (reference sequence).

This clone was observed a single time. The gene calls are TRBV24-1 and TRBJ2-3; 7 bases align to TRBD2. The CDR3 is 17 amino acids. Trimming at V came to 3 bases and at J to 4 bases, leaving 12 bases not matched to a gene. CDR1 is KGHDR, CDR2 SFDVKD, per germline. The CDR3 DNA sequence: TGTGCCACCAGTGATCCCATAAGGGAGGGTATGTCAGATACGCAGTATTTT. Protein product: CATSDPIREGMSDTQYF.

V and J are TRBV19 and TRBJ1-3; maybe TRBD1 (6 bases). Germline V gene sequence: CDR1 LNHDA, CDR2 SQIVND (reference sequence). There are 15 residues in the CDR3. Trimming removed 7 bases from V and 0 bases from J, with 13 bases in between. The chain's CDR3 is CASTLDSYSGNTIYF. The CDR3 DNA follows: TGTGCCAGTACCCTGGACAGCTACTCTGGAAACACCATATATTTT.

V gene TRBV6-1 combines with J gene TRBJ1-6, with TRBD1 as a possible D gene (5 bases). The V end lost 3 bases, the J end lost 9 bases, and 12 bases lay between the germline ends. Germline V CDR1 and CDR2: MNHNS, SASEGT. This CDR3 is built from 14 residues. This chain's CDR3 is CASSEARQSSPLHF. CDR3 nucleotides: TGTGCCAGCAGTGAGGCGCGACAGAGTTCACCCCTCCACTTT.

This clone was seen once. The chain joins TRBV7-2 to TRBJ2-7, with TRBD1 as a possible D gene (5 bases). Trimming took 1 base from V and 1 from J, leaving 8 bases between them. The CDR3 is made up of 14 amino acids. Germline V gives CDR1 SGHTA, CDR2 FQGNSA. The CDR3 coding sequence is TGTGCCAGCAGCTTAGACAGACAGTCCTACGAGCAGTACTTC. The encoded protein is CASSLDRQSYEQYF. The entire variable domain, with the rest obtained from reference TRBV7-2 and TRBJ2-7, is as follows: GAGVSQSPSNKVTEKGKDVELRCDPISGHTALYWYRQSLGQGLEFLIYFQGNSAPDKSGLPSDRFSAERTGGSVSTLTIQRTQQEDSAVYLCASSLDRQSYEQYFGPGTRLTVT.

This rearrangement joins TRBV5-1 to TRBJ2-3; 9 nucleotides align to TRBD2. The CDR3 length is 17 residues. Trimming at V came to 2 bases and at J to 1 base, leaving 8 bases not matched to a gene. Per germline, CDR1 SGHRS and CDR2 YFSETQ. CDR3 protein: CASSLALAGSGTDTQYF. As DNA, the CDR3 is TGCGCCAGCAGCTTAGCGCTAGCGGGGAGCGGCACAGATACGCAGTATTTT.

The genes are TRBV7-6 and TRBJ1-6; D unresolved. The CDR3 loop spans 15 amino acids. Germline loops: CDR1 SGHVS, CDR2 FNYEAQ. With 1 base removed from V and 3 bases from J, the gap between germline ends came to 7 bases. CDR3 sequence: CASSLENGYNSPLHF. The CDR3 DNA reads as TGTGCCAGCAGCTTAGAGAACGGCTATAATTCACCCCTCCACTTT.

This chain joins TRBV24-1 and TRBJ2-5; no definite D call. CDR1 and CDR2 (germline): KGHDR, SFDVKD. The CDR3 covers 12 residues. Trimming cost V 4 bases and J 5 bases, with 7 bases left between them. The CDR3 region has the DNA TGTGCCACCAGTGACACCAGGGAGACCCAGTACTTC. It encodes CATSDTRETQYF.